This T cell receptor (beta chain) was sequenced during a study of blood T cell repertoires in COVID-19. In the study overall: Both acute and convalescent COVID-19 samples were obtained from the United States, Italy and Spain. The cDNA or gDNA used as material had been derived from T cells, B-cell-depleted T cells, or PBMCs.

In the original processing: Nucleated cell counts were estimated from reference gene primer amplification. Profiling relied on immunoSEQ multiplex PCR, and the TCRdb table lists in-frame clones only, not all of them. That table is the source of V, J and clone size, and D and trimming were worked out from the DNA. Here the sample spans approximately 280,000 clones, around 90% being singletons. Seattle researchers signed up patients amid active infection and tracked them longitudinally. The CDR3 totals 13 residues. V was clipped by 2 bases and J by 2 bases, with 6 bases between them. The source of this sequence is a woman in her twenties or thirties with COVID-19, enrolled during active disease. The sample comprised peripheral blood. The J gene is TRBJ2-5, the V gene TRBV12-3 or TRBV12-4; D not resolved. For the CDR3, the DNA is TGTGCCAGCAGTTTAACAGTTCAAGAGACCCAGTACTTC. Amino acids: CASSLTVQETQYF.